This T cell receptor beta chain was observed in a study of CD8+CD57+ T cells in acquired aplastic anemia. Germline V gene data show CDR1 as SGHAT and CDR2 as FQNNGV. The CDR3 consists of 16 residues. With 0 bases removed from V and 1 base from J, the gap between germline ends came to 10 bases. Study observations and caveats: About 30 shared CD8+ CDR3s appeared highly expressed within patients' immunodominant clones.

Of note for this clonotype: The target antigen is unknown.

Patients chosen for sequencing had shown CD8+CD57+ cell expansion by flow cytometry. The study profiled TCR beta VDJ and CDR3 using genomic DNA as template. TCRdb reanalysed the reads using MiXCR and keeps one entry per CDR3 protein. The sample lists 270,000 or so distinct CDR3 sequences; about 80% were seen once. The clonotype comes from a human donor with aplastic anemia. The chain is built from TRBV11-2 and TRBJ1-5; unclear D gene. The sequenced sample consisted of sorted CD4+, CD8+, or CD8+CD57+ T cells (not recorded which) from PBMCs. This chain's CDR3 is CASSLDWGGSNQPQHF. The CDR3 bases are TGTGCCAGCAGCTTAGATTGGGGAGGAAGCAATCAGCCCCAGCATTTT.